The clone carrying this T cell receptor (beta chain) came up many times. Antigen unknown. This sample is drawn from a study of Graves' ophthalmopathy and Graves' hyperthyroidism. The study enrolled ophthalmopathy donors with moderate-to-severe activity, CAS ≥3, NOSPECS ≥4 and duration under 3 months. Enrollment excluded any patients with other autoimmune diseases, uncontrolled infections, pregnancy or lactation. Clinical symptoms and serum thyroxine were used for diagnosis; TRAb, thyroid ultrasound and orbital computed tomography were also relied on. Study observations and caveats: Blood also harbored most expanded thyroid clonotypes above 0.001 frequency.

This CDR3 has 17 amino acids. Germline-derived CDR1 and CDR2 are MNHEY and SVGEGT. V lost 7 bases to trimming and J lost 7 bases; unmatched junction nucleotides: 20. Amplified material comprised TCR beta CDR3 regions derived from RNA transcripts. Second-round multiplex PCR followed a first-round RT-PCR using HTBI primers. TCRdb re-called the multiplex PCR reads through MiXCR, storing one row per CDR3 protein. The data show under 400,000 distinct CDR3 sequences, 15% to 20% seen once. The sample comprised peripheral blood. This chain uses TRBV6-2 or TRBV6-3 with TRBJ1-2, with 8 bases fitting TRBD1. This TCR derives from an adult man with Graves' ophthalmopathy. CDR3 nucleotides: TGTGCCAGCAACCCTAGGGACAGGCGTTATGAAGTTTTTGGCTACACCTTC. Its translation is CASNPRDRRYEVFGYTF.